The 22 T cell receptor beta chains presented below share a single source sample, sequenced in a study of immune heterogeneity within non-small cell lung tumors. Bulk tumor gDNA, 500 to 700 ng per sample, served as the TCR template. Multiple biopsies spaced far apart were taken from each primary tumor during surgery. Untreated, newly diagnosed non-small cell lung cancer patients underwent curative surgery. The TCR beta CDR3 region was amplified by multiplex PCR employing 32 V and 13 J primers. TCRdb re-called the multiplex PCR reads with MiXCR, one entry per CDR3 protein. The data hold 20,000 to 25,000 distinct CDR3 sequences, with roughly 29% observed a single time. The specimen was lung tumor tissue. The source of these receptors is a man aged 40-49 years with non-small cell lung cancer.

This clonotype was seen a handful of times. The chain couples TRBV7-8 to TRBJ1-1; 7 positions agree with TRBD1. CDR1 is SGHVS, CDR2 FQNEAQ, per germline. The trim removed 7 bases at V and 7 bases at J, leaving 9 bases unmatched. The length of the CDR3 is 13 residues. CDR3 residues: CASNPGRDSEAFF. CDR3 nucleotides: TGTGCCAGCAACCCGGGCCGGGACAGTGAAGCTTTCTTT.

This clonotype was counted between two and nine times. DNA of the CDR3: TGCGCCAGCAGCTTGGGACACCGAGGTGGCACTGAAGCTTTCTTT. Residues: CASSLGHRGGTEAFF. The chain uses TRBV5-1 and TRBJ1-1; D ambiguous. Germline V gene data show CDR1 as SGHRS and CDR2 as YFSETQ. CDR3 length: 15 residues. Trimming stripped 0 bases from V and 4 bases from J, with 13 bases between.

The table lists this clonotype with many counts. The J gene is TRBJ2-1, the V gene TRBV24-1; 15 nucleotides match TRBD2. V lost 9 bases and J lost 2; bases outside the gene matches: 7. CDR3 length: 17 amino acids. The V gene's germline CDR1 is KGHDR and CDR2 SFDVKD. This CDR3 is CATGAGLAGGPYNEQFF. CDR3 DNA sequence: TGTGCCACCGGAGCCGGACTAGCGGGAGGGCCCTACAATGAGCAGTTCTTC.

As concerns this clonotype: One base away lies a much larger clone, so this may be a sequencing read error. The chain uses TRBV12-3 or TRBV12-4 and TRBJ1-2; a possible D gene is TRBD1 (6 bases). The CDR3 totals 14 residues. The CDR3 reads CASSPTGFSYVYTF. The DNA for the CDR3 is TGTGCCAGCAGTCCTACAGGGTTTTCCTATGTCTACACCTTC.

V gene TRBV5-1 combines with J gene TRBJ2-3; D gene uncertain. The germline CDR1 and CDR2 sequences are SGHRS and YFSETQ. V was shortened by 2 bases and J by 2 bases, with 3 bases between the two germline ends. CDR3 size: 12 residues. The CDR3 bases are TGCGCCAGCAGCTTCCTCACAGATACGCAGTATTTT. This sequence encodes CASSFLTDTQYF.

This clonotype was seen ten or more times. The J gene is TRBJ2-7, the V gene TRBV12-3 or TRBV12-4; 7 bases fit TRBD2. The V and J ends lost 1 base and 2 bases, in that order; junction bases with no gene match: 5. CDR3 length equals 15 residues. CDR3: CASSLEAGLTYEQYF. For the CDR3, the DNA is TGTGCCAGCAGTTTAGAAGCGGGACTTACCTACGAGCAGTACTTC.

The gene calls are TRBV6-2 or TRBV6-3 and TRBJ2-2; 7 bases match TRBD2. There are 13 residues in the CDR3. V was clipped by 10 bases and J by 5 bases; unmatched bases: 7. CDR1 and CDR2 from the germline V gene are MNHEY and SVGEGT. The CDR3 nucleotides are TGTGCCATCAGGACTAGTTTAACCGGGGAGCTGTTTTTT. It codes for CAIRTSLTGELFF.

As concerns this clonotype: One end of the junction fails to match germline, which may point to a read error. The chain is built from TRBV30 and TRBJ1-6, with D possibly matching TRBD1 (5 bases). The CDR3 contains 14 residues. Germline CDR1 and CDR2: GTSNPN and SVGIG (reference sequence). CDR3 in DNA: TGTGCCTGGGGTGTAAGAGGGGACAATTCACCCCTCCACTTT. This translates into CAWGVRGDNSPLHF.

V is TRBV24-1 and J is TRBJ2-1; 10 bases line up with TRBD2. Germline V gene sequence: CDR1 KGHDR, CDR2 SFDVKD. With 6 bases clipped from V and 3 bases from J, the junction kept 10 bases outside the gene matches. The CDR3 length is 17 residues. The CDR3 region has the DNA TGTGCCACCAGTCCTCGTTGGGGGACTAGCGTCTACAATGAGCAGTTCTTC. It codes for CATSPRWGTSVYNEQFF.

A note on this clonotype: Possible read error: a much larger clone is one base away. The V call is TRBV7-2, the J call TRBJ2-1; D gene unclear. This CDR3 is 13 amino acids long. CDR1 and CDR2 from the germline V gene are SGHTA and FQGNSA. V was trimmed by 2 bases and J by 7 bases, leaving 9 bases between them. The DNA of the CDR3 is TGTACCAGCAGCTTAATGGTAGGGAATGAGCAGTTCTTC. It encodes CTSSLMVGNEQFF.

Worth noting for this clonotype: This sequence may be a read error, since a much larger clone differs from it by one base. The J gene is TRBJ1-5, the V gene TRBV2, with D perhaps TRBD1 (6 bases). The CDR3 has 13 amino acids. The V gene lost 6 bases and the J gene lost 7 bases, with 13 bases spanning the gap. CDR1 and CDR2 from the germline V gene are SNHLY and FYNNEI. The CDR3 loop reads CASRGGLTQPQHF. As DNA, the CDR3 is TGTGCCAGCAGGGGGGGGCTGACCCAGCCCCAGCATTTT.

This clonotype occurred once. This may arise from a read error, as a much more abundant clone is one base away. This chain uses TRBV28 with TRBJ1-2; D is uncertain. The CDR3 has 16 amino acids. Per the germline V gene, CDR1 is MDHEN and CDR2 is SYDVKM. CDR3 loop: CARSLSGTLALYGYTF. The CDR3 region has the DNA TGTGCCAGAAGTTTATCGGGCACCCTGGCCCTATATGGCTACACCTTC.

The table lists this clonotype with many counts. The CDR3 spells CASSVTAGRALHF. CDR3 in DNA: TGTGCCAGCAGCGTAACCGCTGGAAGGGCCCTCCACTTT. This chain uses TRBV9 with TRBJ1-6; D not resolved. This CDR3 is built from 13 residues. V was clipped by 1 base and J by 14 bases, with 13 bases between them. Per the germline V gene, CDR1 is SGDLS and CDR2 is YYNGEE.

This clonotype was seen many times. The chain combines TRBV20-1 with TRBJ2-2; possibly TRBD2 for D (6 bases). Trimming removed 0 bases from V and 4 bases from J, with 18 bases in between. Germline CDR1 is DFQATT and CDR2 is SNEGSKA (reference sequence). CDR3 size: 17 residues. The CDR3 DNA reads TGCAGTGCTAGAGACTCCGCGGGCAAAGCGGGCACCGGGGAGCTGTTTTTT. It codes for CSARDSAGKAGTGELFF.

This clonotype was seen ten or more times. The CDR3 DNA sequence: TGCAGTGCTAGCGGTGGACTAGCGGGATCCAACGAGCAGTACTTC. Its protein product is CSASGGLAGSNEQYF. The V gene is TRBV20-1, the J gene TRBJ2-7; 12 nucleotides agree with TRBD2. Germline assignment: CDR1 DFQATT and CDR2 SNEGSKA (reference sequence). Losses at the gene ends were 3 bases for V and 5 bases for J; bases not matched to a gene: 8. The CDR3 totals 15 residues.

This clonotype was counted between two and nine times. V and J are TRBV30 and TRBJ2-1; TRBD2 matches at 13 bases. CDR3 length equals 17 residues. Germline CDR1 is GTSNPN and CDR2 is SVGIG (reference sequence). The V segment lost 2 bases and the J segment 6 bases; nucleotides outside the gene matches: 10. As DNA, the CDR3 is TGTGCCTGGAGTCCTCGGCCTACTAGCGGGAGGGGCAATGAGCAGTTCTTC. It yields the protein CAWSPRPTSGRGNEQFF.

This clonotype was observed a few times. The rearrangement links TRBV12-3 or TRBV12-4 to TRBJ2-7; 14 positions match TRBD2. Unmatched junction bases numbered 8, after V lost 7 bases and J lost 6 bases. The CDR3 is 15 residues long. CDR3 sequence: CASTLGLAGVSEQYF. The CDR3 nucleotides are TGTGCCAGCACCTTGGGACTAGCGGGAGTGTCCGAGCAGTACTTC.

Remarks on this clonotype: Sequence at one end of the junction differs from germline and may be a read error. The chain is built from TRBV20-1 and TRBJ2-5; TRBD1 matches 7 bases. CDR3 size: 12 residues. Germline V lookup: CDR1 DFQATT, CDR2 SNEGSKA (reference sequence). CDR3: CSAGTDQETQHF. As DNA, the CDR3 is TGCAGTGCGGGGACAGACCAAGAGACCCAGCACTTC.

With regard to this clonotype: One base away lies a much larger clone, so this may be a sequencing read error. The chain recombines TRBV20-1 with TRBJ2-7; tentatively, D is TRBD2 (6 bases). The V and J ends lost 3 bases and 5 bases respectively, with 17 bases between them. The germline CDR1 and CDR2 sequences are DFQATT and SNEGSKA (reference sequence). There are 14 residues in the CDR3. Here the CDR3 reads CSARIPGVGNEQYF. CDR3 sequence (DNA): TGCAGTGCTAGGATTCCGGGAGTCGGCAACGAGCAGTACTTC.

The chain employs TRBV30 and TRBJ2-5, with 8 bases matching TRBD2. Germline CDR1 and CDR2: GTSNPN and SVGIG (reference sequence). The CDR3 runs to 15 residues. V trimming: 2 bases; J trimming: 4 bases; junction bases outside the gene matches: 9. CDR3 sequence: CAWSISGGPSETQYF. DNA for the CDR3: TGTGCCTGGAGTATATCGGGGGGGCCCTCAGAGACCCAGTACTTC.

This chain connects TRBV18 to TRBJ1-1, with 7 bases that match TRBD1. Per the germline V gene, CDR1 is KGHSH and CDR2 is LQKENI. The V and J ends lost 0 bases and 4 bases, in that order; junction bases with no gene match: 2. There are 14 residues in the CDR3. The CDR3 DNA sequence: TGTGCCAGCTCACCACCCAGGGGGTTCACTGAAGCTTTCTTT. It encodes CASSPPRGFTEAFF. The complete variable domain, with remaining parts taken from reference TRBV18 and TRBJ1-1, reads NAGVMQNPRHLVRRRGQEARLRCSPMKGHSHVYWYRQLPEEGLKFMVYLQKENIIDESGMPKERFSAEFPKEGPSILRIQQVVRGDSAAYFCASSPPRGFTEAFFGQGTRLTVV.

This clonotype has at least ten counts. The chain has TRBV19 and TRBJ2-7, with 7 bases aligning to TRBD2. This CDR3 contains 15 residues. Germline assignment: CDR1 LNHDA and CDR2 SQIVND (reference sequence). Trimming at V came to 6 bases and at J to 7 bases, leaving 15 bases not matched to a gene. The CDR3 nucleotides read TGTGCCAGTAGACTCCATCACCGGGACTACTATGAGCAGTACTTC. It codes for CASRLHHRDYYEQYF.